Shown below are 21 T cell receptor beta chains from a single sample sequenced in a study of cytomegalovirus exposure and HLA in healthy donors. 60 Vbeta and 13 Jbeta primers were used in PCR. Repertoires were generated with immunoSEQ multiplex PCR, while TCRdb's copy carries only in-frame clones and drops some. The table has 150,000 to 200,000 clones, around 84% seen once; the top ten hold 3.4%. The sequencing sample was made of PBMCs. These receptors were obtained from a man aged 35-49 years in good health and CMV-seropositive.

This sequence joins TRBV27 and TRBJ1-1, with TRBD1 as a possible D gene (6 bases). Germline V CDR1 and CDR2: MNHEY, SMNVEV (reference sequence). The CDR3 spans 13 residues. V was trimmed by 6 bases and J by 1 base, leaving 9 bases between them. The CDR3 DNA reads as TGTGCCAGCAGCGGACAGAAGAACACTGAAGCTTTCTTT. Its protein is CASSGQKNTEAFF.

The rearrangement links TRBV10-3 to TRBJ1-1; TRBD1 matches 12 bases. V lost 0 bases, J lost 4 bases, and 9 bases stayed unmatched. Germline V gene sequence: CDR1 ENHRY, CDR2 SYGVKD. The CDR3 is 18 residues long. This chain's CDR3 is CAISESTGGQGATTEAFF. CDR3 DNA sequence: TGTGCCATCAGTGAGTCGACGGGGGGACAGGGGGCAACCACTGAAGCTTTCTTT.

The DNA of the CDR3 is TGTGCCAGCAAGAGGGACTCAACTAATGAAAAACTGTTTTTT. It is translated as CASKRDSTNEKLFF. This chain joins TRBV2 and TRBJ1-4; D perhaps matches TRBD1 (5 bases). The CDR3 contains 14 residues. V lost 7 bases, J lost 0 bases, and 9 bases lay in between. Germline loops: CDR1 SNHLY, CDR2 FYNNEI.

The chain uses TRBV19 and TRBJ2-2; D unclear. CDR1 and CDR2 from the germline V gene are LNHDA and SQIVND (reference sequence). The CDR3 consists of 15 residues. Trimming cost V 3 bases and J 4 bases, with 12 bases left between them. The CDR3 nucleotides are TGTGCCAGTAGTATGGCTCTAGTAGGCACCGGGGAGCTGTTTTTT. This translates into CASSMALVGTGELFF. The variable domain in full, with the rest retrieved from reference TRBV19 and TRBJ2-2, is DGGITQSPKYLFRKEGQNVTLSCEQNLNHDAMYWYRQDPGQGLRLIYYSQIVNDFQKGDIAEGYSVSREKKESFPLTVTSAQKNPTAFYLCASSMALVGTGELFFGEGSRLTVL.

The chain is built from TRBV5-4 and TRBJ2-1; D uncertain. Germline values: CDR1 SGHNT, CDR2 YYREEE (reference sequence). There are 15 residues in the CDR3. V dropped 0 bases and J dropped 0 bases, with 7 bases sitting between them. The CDR3 sequence: CASSLGASSYNEQFF. Here the CDR3 DNA reads TGTGCCAGCAGCTTGGGCGCTAGCTCCTACAATGAGCAGTTCTTC.

The J gene is TRBJ2-2, the V gene TRBV9, with 7 positions matching TRBD2. There are 16 residues in the CDR3. The V gene's germline CDR1 is SGDLS and CDR2 YYNGEE. Unmatched junction bases numbered 11, after V lost 2 bases and J lost 7 bases. The CDR3 sequence is CASSVATSVTLGELFF. The CDR3 coding sequence is TGTGCCAGCAGCGTCGCTACTAGCGTTACGCTCGGGGAGCTGTTTTTT.

The V and J genes are TRBV9 and TRBJ2-1, with 10 bases matching TRBD2. The CDR3 length is 15 residues. From germline, CDR1 is SGDLS and CDR2 YYNGEE. With 3 bases clipped from V and 6 bases from J, the junction kept 6 bases outside the gene matches. In DNA form, the CDR3 reads TGTGCCAGCAGCGCGACTAGCGGGCATGCCAATGAGCAGTTCTTC. Its protein product is CASSATSGHANEQFF.

The CDR3 sequence is CASSLSIQGADNNEQFF. As DNA, the CDR3 is TGCGCCAGCAGCTTATCTATTCAGGGGGCCGATAACAATGAGCAGTTCTTC. The chain uses TRBV5-1 and TRBJ2-1, with 8 bases that match TRBD1. The CDR3 spans 17 residues. Germline V CDR1 and CDR2: SGHRS, YFSETQ. With 2 bases clipped from V and 5 bases from J, the junction kept 12 bases outside the gene matches.

The rearrangement uses TRBV18 and TRBJ2-5; TRBD1 aligns across 9 bases. CDR1 is KGHSH, CDR2 LQKENI, per germline. V lost 3 bases and J lost 0; bases outside the gene matches: 2. The CDR3 runs to 15 residues. For the CDR3, the DNA is TGTGCCAGCTCACCGAGGACAGGGGACCAAGAGACCCAGTACTTC. This encodes CASSPRTGDQETQYF.

The chain recombines TRBV25-1 with TRBJ2-3; 7 bases match TRBD2. This CDR3 is built from 15 residues. CDR1 and CDR2 from the germline V gene are MGHDK and SYGVNS. Trimming removed 3 bases from V and 0 bases from J; junction bases left unmatched: 3. Written as DNA, the CDR3 is TGTGCCAGCAGTGACAGCGGGGCCAGCACAGATACGCAGTATTTT. Protein product: CASSDSGASTDTQYF.

This sequence joins TRBV4-1 and TRBJ2-3; 8 bases map to TRBD2. V dropped 2 bases and J dropped 1; count of bases not matched to a gene: 11. The CDR3 runs 18 residues. CDR1 and CDR2 (germline): MGHRA, YSYEKL. DNA for the CDR3: TGCGCCAGCAGCCAACCTGCCAGGCGGCGGGGGGGCACAGATACGCAGTATTTT. Protein product: CASSQPARRRGGTDTQYF.

The chain joins TRBV5-4 to TRBJ2-1; TRBD2 matches 9 bases. V was clipped by 4 bases and J by 9 bases; unmatched bases: 17. Germline V gene sequence: CDR1 SGHNT, CDR2 YYREEE (reference sequence). The CDR3 sequence is 17 residues long. CDR3 sequence reads: CASSLRPTSGYISEQFF. As DNA, the CDR3 is TGTGCCAGCAGCCTGAGGCCGACTAGCGGATACATAAGTGAGCAGTTCTTC.

This clone has more than one count but fewer than ten. The rearrangement joins TRBV7-2 to TRBJ1-4; 7 bases map to TRBD1. V shed 4 bases and J 8 bases; nucleotides not matched to a gene: 13. The germline gives CDR1 SGHTA, CDR2 FQGNSA. The CDR3 loop spans 16 amino acids. CDR3 amino acids: CASSSQYDRVNEKLFF. CDR3 DNA: TGTGCCAGCAGCTCCCAATACGACAGGGTCAACGAAAAACTGTTTTTT.

Turning to this clone: Other DNA sequences within the sample encode an identical CDR3. The V gene is TRBV27, the J gene TRBJ2-7; TRBD2 matches 11 bases. V lost 5 bases, J lost 2 bases, and 5 bases stayed unmatched. Germline V gene data show CDR1 as MNHEY and CDR2 as SMNVEV (reference sequence). This CDR3 has 15 amino acids. The CDR3 spells CASSLGTSGTYEQYF. CDR3 DNA sequence: TGTGCCAGCAGTCTCGGGACTAGCGGAACCTACGAGCAGTACTTC.

CDR3 protein: CASSYSMTSGIYEQYF. CDR3 in DNA: TGTGCCAGCAGTTACTCGATGACTAGCGGCATCTACGAGCAGTACTTC. V usage is TRBV6-5 and J usage is TRBJ2-7; the match to TRBD2 covers 9 bases. The CDR3 has 16 residues. Germline-derived CDR1 and CDR2 are MNHEY and SVGAGI. J was trimmed by 3 bases and V by 0 bases; bases with no gene match: 6.

This rearrangement joins TRBV4-3 to TRBJ2-1; 7 positions match TRBD2. V shed 0 bases, J shed 3 bases, and the junction held 5 bases outside the gene matches. CDR3 length: 16 residues. The germline V gene encodes CDR1 LGHNA and CDR2 YSLEER. The CDR3 sequence is CASSQESSGFYNEQFF. DNA for the CDR3: TGCGCCAGCAGCCAAGAGTCTAGCGGTTTCTACAATGAGCAGTTCTTC.

In DNA, the CDR3 is TGTGCCAGCAGTGCGGGAGCGGGACAGCCCCAGCATTTT. It codes for CASSAGAGQPQHF. This chain links TRBV6-4 with TRBJ1-5; D not certain. V dropped 4 bases and J dropped 7 bases, with 11 bases sitting between them. Germline lookup yields CDR1 MRHNA and CDR2 SNTAGT. The CDR3 runs 13 residues.

This sequence joins TRBV10-3 and TRBJ1-2; D may be TRBD1 (5 bases). V gave up 3 bases and J gave up 4 bases, with 12 bases separating them. The CDR3 is 14 amino acids. The germline CDR1 and CDR2 sequences are ENHRY and SYGVKD. The DNA for the CDR3 is TGTGCCATCAGTGACTGGGGGGGTACCTATGGCTACACCTTC. The encoded protein is CAISDWGGTYGYTF.

This chain joins TRBV28 and TRBJ2-3, with D perhaps TRBD2 (5 bases). This CDR3 has 15 amino acids. Trimming took 2 bases from V and 4 from J, leaving 13 bases between them. Germline V gene data show CDR1 as MDHEN and CDR2 as SYDVKM. CDR3 nucleotides: TGTGCCAGCAGTTTAGAACCTACGAGGGCAGATACGCAGTATTTT. Translating gives CASSLEPTRADTQYF.

The chain couples TRBV19 to TRBJ1-5; possibly TRBD1 for D (5 bases). Germline V gene lookup returns CDR1 LNHDA and CDR2 SQIVND (reference sequence). Between the trimmed V and J ends, which lost 5 bases and 6 bases, there was a span of 14 bases. The CDR3 is 14 amino acids. CDR3 nucleotides: TGTGCCAGTAGTCCCGGGACTGGAGGTCAGCCCCAGCATTTT. This translates into CASSPGTGGQPQHF.

The chain carries TRBV18 and TRBJ2-6; 7 bases are shared with TRBD1. This CDR3 spans 17 amino acids. Germline lookup yields CDR1 KGHSH and CDR2 LQKENI. After removal of 3 bases from V and 0 bases from J, the junction contained 5 bases not matched to a gene. As DNA, the CDR3 is TGTGCCAGCTCACCTCGTAGGGGGCCCTCTGGGGCCAACGTCCTGACTTTC. Amino acid sequence: CASSPRRGPSGANVLTF.